This is a list of T cell receptor beta chains from one sample in a study of OX40 agonist ivuxolimab in advanced cancers. Assay: immunoSEQ multiplex PCR; the TCRdb copy retains only in-frame clones and omits some. The table records tens of thousands of clones, over 85% of them present only once. Sequences were derived from CD4+ or CD8+ T cells sorted from blood, sampled in a trial of the OX40 agonist ivuxolimab. The receptor source for this set is an adult with an advanced solid tumor such as melanoma, head and neck, liver or kidney cancer. The CDR3 runs from the conserved cysteine through the conserved F or W. The D gene is left open where the match is weak. Expanded clones are given a class, and other clones once, few, many or no size at all.

TRBV12-5	NA	TRBJ1-2	NA	TGTGCTAGTGGTGAGATCGTGCAGGGAAAGACCTATGGCTACACCTTC	CASGEIVQGKTYGYTF
TRBV7-2	TRBD2	TRBJ2-1	NA	TGTGCCAGCAGCTCTGTAGCGGGGAGAGGTAATGAGCAGTTCTTC	CASSSVAGRGNEQFF
TRBV6-6	NA	TRBJ1-1	NA	TGTGCCATCGCACAGGGACAGAACACTGAAGCTTTCTTT	CAIAQGQNTEAFF
TRBV7-9	NA	TRBJ1-1	NA	TGTGCCAGCAGCTGGGCGCAGGGGTACACTGAAGCTTTCTTT	CASSWAQGYTEAFF
TRBV14	NA	TRBJ1-6	NA	TGTGCCAGCAGCCATAACTCCTATAATTCACCCCTCCACTTT	CASSHNSYNSPLHF
TRBV7-9	TRBD2	TRBJ2-2	few	TGTGCCAGCAGCTTACCCCGAGCGGGAGGGGGCACCGGGGAGCTGTTTTTT	CASSLPRAGGGTGELFF
TRBV2	TRBD1	TRBJ1-2	NA	TGTGCCAGCAGTGAAATAAGACAGGGGGCGAGAGGCTACACCTTC	CASSEIRQGARGYTF
TRBV30	NA	TRBJ1-6	NA	TGTGCCTGGAAAGGGCACAGCAATTCACCCCTCCACTTT	CAWKGHSNSPLHF
TRBV5-5	TRBD1	TRBJ1-5	NA	TGTGCCAGCAGCTTACTCGCACAGGGGGCTGGGAGCAATCAGCCCCAGCATTTT	CASSLLAQGAGSNQPQHF
TRBV18	NA	TRBJ2-2	NA	TGTGCCAGCTCACCACCTCTCCCGAACACCGGGGAGCTGTTTTTT	CASSPPLPNTGELFF
TRBV5-5	NA	TRBJ1-4	NA	TGTGCCAGCAGCGGAGGACGGGCAGGCCCAGGCACTAATGAAAAACTGTTTTTT	CASSGGRAGPGTNEKLFF
TRBV4-1	TRBD2	TRBJ2-3	once	TGCGCCAGCAGCCTCCCGACTAGCGGCAGCACAGATACGCAGTATTTT	CASSLPTSGSTDTQYF
TRBV7-3	TRBD2	TRBJ2-3	NA	TGTGCCAGCACCCAGAGTAGCGGGGGGGTACATACGCAGTATTTT	CASTQSSGGVHTQYF
TRBV6-1	NA	TRBJ2-5	NA	TGTGCCAGCAGATGGGAAGAGACCCAGTACTTC	CASRWEETQYF
TRBV10-1	NA	TRBJ1-1	NA	TGCGCCAGCAGTACCGGACAGTTAGGCACTGAAGCTTTCTTT	CASSTGQLGTEAFF
TRBV19	NA	TRBJ1-6	NA	TGTGCCTCCGACAGTGGGAGGGTGAGGAATTCACCCCTCCATTTT	CASDSGRVRNSPLHF
TRBV12-5	NA	TRBJ1-5	NA	TGTGCTAGTGCCATGAGAATCAGGGGTTACAATCAGCCCCAGCATTTT	CASAMRIRGYNQPQHF
TRBV7-9	NA	TRBJ2-7	NA	TGTGCCAGCAGCTTAGAACCCGGGGGCGAGCAGTACTTC	CASSLEPGGEQYF
TRBV5-6	NA	TRBJ1-3	NA	TGTGCCAGCAGCTTGGCCGGCGGCAGTGGAGACCGGGACACCATATATTTT	CASSLAGGSGDRDTIYF
TRBV11-3	TRBD2	TRBJ2-5	NA	TGTGCCAGCAGCTTCGGGGGGGATGAGACCCAGTACTTC	CASSFGGDETQYF
TRBV5-6	NA	TRBJ2-4	NA	TGTGCCAGCAGCCGCTCCCGGGACACAAACATTCAGTACTTC	CASSRSRDTNIQYF
TRBV7-2	TRBD2	TRBJ2-5	NA	TGTGCCAGCAGGATAGCGGGGGACTGGGAGACCCAGTACTTC	CASRIAGDWETQYF
TRBV15	NA	TRBJ2-1	NA	TGTGCCACCAGCACCCCTAGCGATAGCTCCTACAATGAGCAGTTCTTC	CATSTPSDSSYNEQFF
TRBV7-8	TRBD1	TRBJ1-4	NA	TGTGCCAGCAGCTTTGACAGGGGGCGCGGTGAAAAACTGTTTTTT	CASSFDRGRGEKLFF
TRBV6-5	NA	TRBJ1-2	NA	TGTGCCAGCAGTGGACAGTCTAACTATGGCTACACCTTC	CASSGQSNYGYTF
TRBV30	NA	TRBJ2-2	few	TGTGCCTGGAGTACAGGGCCCGGGGAGCTGTTTTTT	CAWSTGPGELFF
TRBV11-3	NA	TRBJ1-1	few	TGTGCCAGCAGCAGCGCACCCGACACTGAAGCTTTCTTT	CASSSAPDTEAFF
TRBV6-4	NA	TRBJ2-3	NA	TGTGCCAGCAGTCGCGGGGCTTCTAGCACAGATACGCAGTATTTT	CASSRGASSTDTQYF
TRBV19	NA	TRBJ2-2	NA	TGTGCCAGTAGTTCCTACAGGGAAGACACCGGGGAGCTGTTTTTT	CASSSYREDTGELFF
TRBV5-5	TRBD1	TRBJ2-7	once	TGTGCCAGCAGCCCAATCAGGGGGTCAGCCGAGCAGTACTTC	CASSPIRGSAEQYF
TRBV28	TRBD1	TRBJ1-4	NA	TGTGCCAGCAGTTCACAGGGGGAGTTTGGGGAAAAACTGTTTTTT	CASSSQGEFGEKLFF
TRBV4-3	NA	TRBJ2-1	NA	TGCGCCAGCAGCCAAGAAGTGACTCGATTTAATGAGCAGTTCTTC	CASSQEVTRFNEQFF
TRBV15	TRBD1	TRBJ2-7	NA	TGTGCCACCAGCAGAGCAGGGGGACAGGGGGACTACGAGCAGTACTTC	CATSRAGGQGDYEQYF
TRBV18	NA	TRBJ1-3	NA	TGTGCCAGCTCACCTGACAGCTCTGGAAACACCATATATTTT	CASSPDSSGNTIYF
TRBV6-5	NA	TRBJ2-7	NA	TGTGCCAGCTGGGGCCGGGGGGCCGGTTCCTACGAGCAGTACTTC	CASWGRGAGSYEQYF
TRBV14	NA	TRBJ1-2	NA	TGTGCCAGCAGCCCCGGCGGGGGGCTAGGCTATGGCTACACCTTC	CASSPGGGLGYGYTF
TRBV2	NA	TRBJ2-7	NA	TGTGCCAGCAGATCTTATACGGGGCCCTACGAGCAGTACTTC	CASRSYTGPYEQYF
TRBV28	NA	TRBJ2-4	few	TGTGCCAGCAGGAAACGACTAGCCAAAAACATTCAGTACTTC	CASRKRLAKNIQYF
TRBV28	NA	TRBJ1-2	NA	TGTGCCAGCCAAAGGGACGGTGCGGACTATGGCTACACCTTC	CASQRDGADYGYTF
TRBV14	TRBD1	TRBJ2-7	NA	TGTGCCAGCAGCCAGACCAAGGGACAGGGGTACCCCTACGAGCAGTACTTC	CASSQTKGQGYPYEQYF
TRBV7-3	NA	TRBJ2-1	NA	TGTGCCAGCAGCTTAAAAGGGGGTGGCAATGAGCAGTTCTTC	CASSLKGGGNEQFF
TRBV30	NA	TRBJ1-1	NA	TGTGCCTGGATCCATCACGGAGGGACTGAAGCTTTCTTT	CAWIHHGGTEAFF
TRBV19	NA	TRBJ1-2	NA	TGTGCCAGTAGGGACAACTATGGCTACACCTTC	CASRDNYGYTF
TRBV15	NA	TRBJ1-2	once	TGTGCCACCAGCACGGACCTAGGGAGCGACGATTACTATGGCTACACCTTC	CATSTDLGSDDYYGYTF
TRBV18	TRBD2	TRBJ2-7	NA	TGTGCCAGCTCACCAAGCGGGAGGGCCCAATTCTACGAGCAGTACTTC	CASSPSGRAQFYEQYF
TRBV19	NA	TRBJ2-3	NA	TGTGCCAGTAGTACCCCGACAGATACGCAGTATTTT	CASSTPTDTQYF
TRBV28	NA	TRBJ1-5	NA	TGTGCCAGCAGTTTAAGTTGGCAGCCCCAGCATTTT	CASSLSWQPQHF
TRBV7-3	NA	TRBJ1-1	NA	TGTGCCAGCAGCCCGGGCGTGGGCACTGAAGCTTTCTTT	CASSPGVGTEAFF
TRBV19	TRBD1	TRBJ2-7	NA	TGTGCCAGTAGCCCACAGGGGACCTACGAGCAGTACTTC	CASSPQGTYEQYF
TRBV11-2	TRBD1	TRBJ1-3	NA	TGTGCCAGCAGCCCGTGGGACAGTGGAAACACCATATATTTT	CASSPWDSGNTIYF